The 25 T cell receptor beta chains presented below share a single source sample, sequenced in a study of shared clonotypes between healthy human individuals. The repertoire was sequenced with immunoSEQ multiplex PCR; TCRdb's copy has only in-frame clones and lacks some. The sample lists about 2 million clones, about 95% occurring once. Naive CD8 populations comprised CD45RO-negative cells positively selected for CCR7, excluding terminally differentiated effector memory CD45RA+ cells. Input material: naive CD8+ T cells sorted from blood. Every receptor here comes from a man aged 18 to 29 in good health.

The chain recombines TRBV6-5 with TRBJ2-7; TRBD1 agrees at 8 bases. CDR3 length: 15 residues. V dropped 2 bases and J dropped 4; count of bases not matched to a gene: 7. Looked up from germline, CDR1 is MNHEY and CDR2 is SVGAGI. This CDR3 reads CASSYRDRISYEQYF. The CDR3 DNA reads TGTGCCAGCAGTTACCGGGACAGGATTTCTTACGAGCAGTACTTC.

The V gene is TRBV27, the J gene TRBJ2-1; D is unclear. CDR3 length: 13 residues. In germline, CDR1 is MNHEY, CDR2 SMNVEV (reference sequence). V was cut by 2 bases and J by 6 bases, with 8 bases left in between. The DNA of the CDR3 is TGTGCCAGCAGTTTACAAGGGTTCAATGAGCAGTTCTTC. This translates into CASSLQGFNEQFF.

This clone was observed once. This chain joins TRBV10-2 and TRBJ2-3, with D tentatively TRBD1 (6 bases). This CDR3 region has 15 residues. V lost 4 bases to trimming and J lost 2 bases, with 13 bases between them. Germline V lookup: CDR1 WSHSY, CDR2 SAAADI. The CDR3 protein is CASSGSRGSTDTQYF. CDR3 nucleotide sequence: TGCGCCAGCAGTGGCAGCAGGGGATCCACAGATACGCAGTATTTT.

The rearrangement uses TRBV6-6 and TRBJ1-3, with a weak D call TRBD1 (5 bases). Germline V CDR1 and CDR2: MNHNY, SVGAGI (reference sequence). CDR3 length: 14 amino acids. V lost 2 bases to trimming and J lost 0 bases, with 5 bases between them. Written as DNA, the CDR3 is TGTGCCAGCAGTTACGACAGCTCTGGAAACACCATATATTTT. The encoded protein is CASSYDSSGNTIYF.

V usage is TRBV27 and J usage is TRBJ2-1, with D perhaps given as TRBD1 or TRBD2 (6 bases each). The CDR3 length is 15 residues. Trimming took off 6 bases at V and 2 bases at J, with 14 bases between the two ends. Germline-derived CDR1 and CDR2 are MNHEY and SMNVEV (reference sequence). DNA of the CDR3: TGTGCCAGCAGCCGGGGGCAGTCCCCCTACAATGAGCAGTTCTTC. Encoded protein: CASSRGQSPYNEQFF.

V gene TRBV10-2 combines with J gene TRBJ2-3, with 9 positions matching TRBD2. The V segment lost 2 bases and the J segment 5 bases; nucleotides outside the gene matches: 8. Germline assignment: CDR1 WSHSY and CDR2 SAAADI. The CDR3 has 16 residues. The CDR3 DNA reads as TGCGCCAGCAGTGAGGGGTTAGCGGGAGAGGAAGATACGCAGTATTTT. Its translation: CASSEGLAGEEDTQYF.

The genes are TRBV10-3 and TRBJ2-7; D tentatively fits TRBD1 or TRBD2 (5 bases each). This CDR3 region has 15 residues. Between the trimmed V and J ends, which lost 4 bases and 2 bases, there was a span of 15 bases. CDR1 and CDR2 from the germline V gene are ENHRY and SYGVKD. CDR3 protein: CAISGGTEQPYEQYF. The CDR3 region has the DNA TGTGCCATCAGTGGAGGGACCGAACAACCCTACGAGCAGTACTTC.

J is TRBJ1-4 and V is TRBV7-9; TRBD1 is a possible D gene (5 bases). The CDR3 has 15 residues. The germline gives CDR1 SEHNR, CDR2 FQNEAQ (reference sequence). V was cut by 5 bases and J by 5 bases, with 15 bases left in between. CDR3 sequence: CASSPLTELNEKLFF. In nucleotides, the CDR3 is TGTGCCAGCAGCCCACTGACAGAACTAAATGAAAAACTGTTTTTT.

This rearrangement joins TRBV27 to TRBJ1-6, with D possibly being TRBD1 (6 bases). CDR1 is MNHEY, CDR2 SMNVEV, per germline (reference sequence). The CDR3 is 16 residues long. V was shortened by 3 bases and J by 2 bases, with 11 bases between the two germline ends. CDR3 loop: CASSFGGPTYNSPLHF. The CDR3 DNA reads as TGTGCCAGCAGTTTCGGGGGCCCGACCTATAATTCACCCCTCCACTTT.

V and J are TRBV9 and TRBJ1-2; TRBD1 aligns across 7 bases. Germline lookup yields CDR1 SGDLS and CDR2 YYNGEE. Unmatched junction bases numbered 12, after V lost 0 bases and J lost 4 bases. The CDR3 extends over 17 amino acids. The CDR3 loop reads CASSVGSGTDLIYGYTF. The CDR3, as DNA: TGTGCCAGCAGCGTAGGTTCCGGGACAGACCTTATCTATGGCTACACCTTC.

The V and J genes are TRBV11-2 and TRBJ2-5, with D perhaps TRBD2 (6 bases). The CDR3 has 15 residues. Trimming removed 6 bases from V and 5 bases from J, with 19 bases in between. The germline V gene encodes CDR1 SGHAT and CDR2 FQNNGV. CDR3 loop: CASSDWGEAGETQYF. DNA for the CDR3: TGTGCCAGCAGTGACTGGGGGGAGGCAGGGGAGACCCAGTACTTC.

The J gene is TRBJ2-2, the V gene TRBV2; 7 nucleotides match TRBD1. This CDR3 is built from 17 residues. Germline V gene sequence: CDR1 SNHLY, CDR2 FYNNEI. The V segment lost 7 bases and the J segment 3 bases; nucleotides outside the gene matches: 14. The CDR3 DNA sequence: TGTGCCAGCACCGAAATAGAGGGGGCAGAGGACACCGGGGAGCTGTTTTTT. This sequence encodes CASTEIEGAEDTGELFF.

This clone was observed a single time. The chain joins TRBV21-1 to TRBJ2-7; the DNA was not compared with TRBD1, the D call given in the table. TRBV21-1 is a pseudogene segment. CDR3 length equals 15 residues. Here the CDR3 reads CASSRKDNREYEQYF. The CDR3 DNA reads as TGTGCCAGCAGCCGCAAAGACAACAGGGAATACGAGCAGTACTTC.

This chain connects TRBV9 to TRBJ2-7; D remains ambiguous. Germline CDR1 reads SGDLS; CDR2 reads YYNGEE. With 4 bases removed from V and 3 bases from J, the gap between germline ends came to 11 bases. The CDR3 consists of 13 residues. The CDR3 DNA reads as TGTGCCAGCAGCTCCCGGTCCAGCTACGAGCAGTACTTC. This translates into CASSSRSSYEQYF.

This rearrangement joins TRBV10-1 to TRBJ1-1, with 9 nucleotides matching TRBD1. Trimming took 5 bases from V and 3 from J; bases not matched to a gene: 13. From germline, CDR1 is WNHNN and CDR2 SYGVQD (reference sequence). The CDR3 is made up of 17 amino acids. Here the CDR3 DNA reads TGCGCCAGCAGTCCGAGAGGGACAGGGATGGGGGACACTGAAGCTTTCTTT. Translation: CASSPRGTGMGDTEAFF.

This CDR3 reads CASSQDPGGNEKLFF. The CDR3 DNA reads as TGCGCCAGCAGCCAAGATCCAGGGGGTAATGAAAAACTGTTTTTT. The V gene is TRBV4-3, the J gene TRBJ1-4, with 7 nucleotides matching TRBD1. This CDR3 comprises 15 residues. The germline CDR1 and CDR2 sequences are LGHNA and YSLEER. V lost 0 bases, J lost 4 bases, and 2 bases stayed unmatched.

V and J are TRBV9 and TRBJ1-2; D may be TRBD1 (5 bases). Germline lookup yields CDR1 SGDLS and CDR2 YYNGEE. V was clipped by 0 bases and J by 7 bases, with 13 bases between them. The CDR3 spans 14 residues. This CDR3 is CASSVAFTGGGYTF. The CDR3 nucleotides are TGTGCCAGCAGCGTAGCTTTTACAGGCGGTGGCTACACCTTC.

CDR3 bases: TGTGCCAGCAGCCAAAGCCCGGACTTCTCCGAGCAGTACTTC. Residues: CASSQSPDFSEQYF. The rearrangement uses TRBV4-2 and TRBJ2-7; maybe TRBD2 (5 bases). Deletions cut 2 bases from V and 6 bases from J, with 14 bases between. The germline gives CDR1 LGHNA, CDR2 YNFKEQ. The CDR3 is 14 residues long.

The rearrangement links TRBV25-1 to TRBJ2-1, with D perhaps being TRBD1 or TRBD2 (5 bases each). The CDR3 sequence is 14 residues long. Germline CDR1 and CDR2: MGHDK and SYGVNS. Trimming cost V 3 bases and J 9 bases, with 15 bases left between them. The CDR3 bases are TGTGCCAGCAGTGAGATTGGGGGATCGGGTGAGCAGTTCTTC. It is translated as CASSEIGGSGEQFF.

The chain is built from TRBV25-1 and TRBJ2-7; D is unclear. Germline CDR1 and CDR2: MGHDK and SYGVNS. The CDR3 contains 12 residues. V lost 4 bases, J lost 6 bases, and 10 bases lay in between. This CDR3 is CASSGGSVEQYF. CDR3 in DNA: TGTGCCAGCAGTGGGGGTTCTGTCGAGCAGTACTTC.

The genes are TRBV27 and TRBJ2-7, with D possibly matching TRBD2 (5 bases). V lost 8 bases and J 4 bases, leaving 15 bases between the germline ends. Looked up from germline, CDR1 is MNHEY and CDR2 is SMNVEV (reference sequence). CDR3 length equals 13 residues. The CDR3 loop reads CASGLSSAYEQYF. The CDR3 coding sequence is TGTGCCAGCGGACTGAGCAGCGCGTACGAGCAGTACTTC.

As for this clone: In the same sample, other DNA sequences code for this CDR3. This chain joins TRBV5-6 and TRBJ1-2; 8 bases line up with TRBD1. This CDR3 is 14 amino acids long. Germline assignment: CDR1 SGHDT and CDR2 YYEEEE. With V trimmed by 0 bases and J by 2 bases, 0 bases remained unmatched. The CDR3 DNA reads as TGTGCCAGCAGCTTGGGACAGGGGAACTATGGCTACACCTTC. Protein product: CASSLGQGNYGYTF.

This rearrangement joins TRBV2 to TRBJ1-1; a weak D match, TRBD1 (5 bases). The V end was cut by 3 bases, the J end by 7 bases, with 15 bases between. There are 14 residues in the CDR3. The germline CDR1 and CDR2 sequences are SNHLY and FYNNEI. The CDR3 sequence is CASSEGRVLIEAFF. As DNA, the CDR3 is TGTGCCAGCAGTGAGGGACGGGTTTTAATTGAAGCTTTCTTT.

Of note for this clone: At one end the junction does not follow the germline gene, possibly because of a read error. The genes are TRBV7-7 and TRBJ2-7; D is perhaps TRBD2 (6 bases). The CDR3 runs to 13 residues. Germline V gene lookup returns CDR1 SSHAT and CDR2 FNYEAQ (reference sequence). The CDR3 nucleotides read TGTGCTAGCAGCGCGGGAAAGACCTACGAGCAGTACTTC. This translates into CASSAGKTYEQYF.

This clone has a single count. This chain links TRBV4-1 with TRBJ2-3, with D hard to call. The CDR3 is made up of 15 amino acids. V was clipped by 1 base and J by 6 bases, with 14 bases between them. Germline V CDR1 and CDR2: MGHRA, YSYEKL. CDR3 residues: CASSQVEDGRDTQYF. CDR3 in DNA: TGCGCCAGCAGCCAAGTTGAGGATGGGCGGGATACGCAGTATTTT.